These 22 T cell receptor beta chains originate from one sample sequenced in a study of long-term antiretroviral therapy in people with HIV. They ran version v3.0 of the immunoSEQ assay at survey level. Data came from immunoSEQ multiplex PCR; TCRdb stores just in-frame clones and leaves some out. The profile covers some 25,000 clones, with approximately 80% appearing a single time and approximately 15% taken by the ten largest. The sample was unsorted PBMCs, taken around 4.3 years after starting antiretroviral therapy. These receptors were obtained from a man aged 25-45 years with HIV.

This rearrangement joins TRBV27 to TRBJ2-6, with D hard to call. The CDR3 runs to 15 residues. The germline V and J ends were trimmed by 3 bases and 2 bases, with 8 bases remaining between them. Germline loops: CDR1 MNHEY, CDR2 SMNVEV (reference sequence). This CDR3 reads CASSFKVTGANVLTF. DNA of the CDR3: TGTGCCAGCAGTTTTAAGGTCACTGGGGCCAACGTCCTGACTTTC.

The chain joins TRBV6-5 to TRBJ1-1; no reliable D call. The V and J ends lost 8 bases and 1 base respectively, with 8 bases between them. Per germline, CDR1 MNHEY and CDR2 SVGAGI. There are 12 residues in the CDR3. The CDR3: CASRPSNTEAFF. CDR3 DNA: TGTGCCAGCCGACCGTCGAACACTGAAGCTTTCTTT.

The sample holds one count of this clone. The gene calls are TRBV28 and TRBJ1-5; 7 nucleotides line up with TRBD1. Germline V gene sequence: CDR1 MDHEN, CDR2 SYDVKM. CDR3 length: 16 residues. V was pared by 4 bases and J by 5 bases, with 11 bases of the junction left unmatched. As DNA, the CDR3 is TGTGCCAGCAGTTCATTCGGGACAGCAAGAGATCAGCCCCAGCATTTT. The encoded protein is CASSSFGTARDQPQHF.

The DNA for the CDR3 is TGTGCCAGCGGCCAAGGCAGTATAAATGAAAAACTGTTTTTT. It translates to CASGQGSINEKLFF. The V gene is TRBV13, the J gene TRBJ1-4, with D uncertain. Germline CDR1 PRHDT, CDR2 FYEKMQ (reference sequence). There are 14 residues in the CDR3. V lost 8 bases and J lost 5, with 15 bases in between.

This clone showed up just once. V and J are TRBV18 and TRBJ1-1; no reliable D call. The ends were cut back, 4 bases at V and 4 bases at J, with 10 bases in the middle. This CDR3 is 13 amino acids long. Germline values: CDR1 KGHSH, CDR2 LQKENI. The CDR3 protein is CASSQREGTEAFF. In DNA, the CDR3 is TGTGCCAGCTCACAAAGGGAGGGCACTGAAGCTTTCTTT.

J is TRBJ2-5 and V is TRBV2; 10 bases are a match to TRBD1. Germline CDR1 is SNHLY and CDR2 is FYNNEI. With V trimmed by 3 bases and J by 5 bases, 9 bases remained unmatched. The CDR3 runs 16 residues. CDR3 sequence (DNA): TGTGCCAGCAGTGATCATGGATGGACAGGGGGGGAGACCCAGTACTTC. As protein: CASSDHGWTGGETQYF.

This chain uses TRBV28 with TRBJ1-4; no clear D. Looked up from germline, CDR1 is MDHEN and CDR2 is SYDVKM. Trimming cost V 5 bases and J 8 bases, with 9 bases left between them. This CDR3 has 12 amino acids. This CDR3 is CASSPLQEKLFF. The CDR3 nucleotides are TGTGCCAGCAGTCCCCTGCAAGAAAAACTGTTTTTT.

The genes are TRBV7-8 and TRBJ2-1; D not resolved. The CDR3 is 13 residues long. The V gene lost 1 base and the J gene lost 9 bases, with 10 bases spanning the gap. The germline CDR1 and CDR2 sequences are SGHVS and FQNEAQ. For the CDR3, the DNA is TGTGCCAGCAGCTTAGTGGCCGCTTCTGAGCAGTTCTTC. Amino acid sequence: CASSLVAASEQFF.

This chain connects TRBV7-2 to TRBJ2-7; D ambiguous. Germline V gene lookup returns CDR1 SGHTA and CDR2 FQGNSA. The CDR3 consists of 15 residues. The V and J ends lost 5 bases and 2 bases respectively, with 16 bases between them. CDR3 DNA: TGTGCCAGCAGCGTCTACACTCTAGAGGCCTACGAGCAGTACTTC. Translating it yields CASSVYTLEAYEQYF. Filled out from reference TRBV7-2 and TRBJ2-7, the complete variable domain reads GAGVSQSPSNKVTEKGKDVELRCDPISGHTALYWYRQSLGQGLEFLIYFQGNSAPDKSGLPSDRFSAERTGGSVSTLTIQRTQQEDSAVYLCASSVYTLEAYEQYFGPGTRLTVT.

This chain uses TRBV29-1 with TRBJ2-6; D uncertain. The V gene's germline CDR1 is SQVTM and CDR2 ANQGSEA. This CDR3 region has 16 residues. Trimming pared 3 bases from V and 1 base from J, leaving 13 bases between. The CDR3 loop reads CSVDGSEGSGANVLTF. The CDR3 DNA reads TGCAGCGTTGACGGCAGTGAAGGTTCTGGGGCCAACGTCCTGACTTTC. The full variable domain, in which reference TRBV29-1 and TRBJ2-6 provide the parts outside the CDR3, is SAVISQKPSRDICQRGTSLTIQCQVDSQVTMMFWYRQQPGQSLTLIATANQGSEATYESGFVIDKFPISRPNLTFSTLTVSNMSPEDSSIYLCSVDGSEGSGANVLTFGAGSRLTVL.

The V gene is TRBV6-5, the J gene TRBJ2-1; 11 nucleotides match TRBD1. The CDR3 has 13 residues. V dropped 8 bases and J dropped 7; count of bases not matched to a gene: 4. Germline CDR1 is MNHEY and CDR2 is SVGAGI. CDR3 amino acids: CASEGQGGNEQFF. The CDR3 bases are TGTGCCAGCGAGGGACAGGGGGGGAATGAGCAGTTCTTC.

This clone has only a few counts. The chain has TRBV2 and TRBJ1-5, with TRBD1 as a possible D gene (5 bases). Germline CDR1 reads SNHLY; CDR2 reads FYNNEI. The CDR3 runs 13 residues. V lost 11 bases and J lost 3, with 14 bases in between. The CDR3 reads CASLGAHNQPQHF. The DNA of the CDR3 is TGTGCCTCCCTTGGGGCCCACAATCAGCCCCAGCATTTT.

V gene TRBV11-1 combines with J gene TRBJ2-5; 11 nucleotides agree with TRBD2. CDR1 is SGHAT, CDR2 FQDESV, per germline (reference sequence). This CDR3 is built from 16 residues. V shed 5 bases and J 0 bases; nucleotides not matched to a gene: 5. The CDR3 DNA reads as TGTGCCAGCAGCATTGGGACTAGCGGCTACCAAGAGACCCAGTACTTC. This codes for CASSIGTSGYQETQYF.

The chain joins TRBV18 to TRBJ1-3; the match to TRBD1 covers 7 bases. Germline loops: CDR1 KGHSH, CDR2 LQKENI. V gave up 2 bases and J gave up 4 bases; unmatched junction bases: 11. There are 17 residues in the CDR3. DNA of the CDR3: TGTGCCAGCTCACCATCGCCAGGGGGAGGTGAAGGAAACACCATATATTTT. This sequence encodes CASSPSPGGGEGNTIYF.

The V gene is TRBV7-9, the J gene TRBJ2-1, with a weak D call TRBD1 (6 bases). This CDR3 region has 13 residues. Trimming shortened V by 5 bases and J by 9 bases, and 14 bases separated the two germline ends. Germline-derived CDR1 and CDR2 are SEHNR and FQNEAQ (reference sequence). CDR3 coding DNA: TGTGCCAGCAGCGCACCGGGACAACTTGAGCAGTTCTTC. This codes for CASSAPGQLEQFF. Full variable domain (missing parts from reference TRBV7-9 and TRBJ2-1): DTGVSQNPRHKITKRGQNVTFRCDPISEHNRLYWYRQTLGQGPEFLTYFQNEAQLEKSRLLSDRFSAERPKGSFSTLEIQRTEQGDSAMYLCASSAPGQLEQFFGPGTRLTVL.

This sequence joins TRBV11-2 and TRBJ2-1, with D possibly being TRBD2 (7 bases). This CDR3 is 11 amino acids long. CDR1 is SGHAT, CDR2 FQNNGV, per germline. The V end lost 5 bases, the J end lost 16 bases, and 15 bases lay between the germline ends. CDR3 region: CASSPGGPPFF. In DNA form, the CDR3 reads TGTGCCAGCAGCCCGGGGGGCCCCCCTTTCTTC.

This CDR3 is CASSVQGTGELFF. The CDR3 bases are TGCGCCAGCAGCGTTCAGGGTACCGGGGAGCTGTTTTTT. The J gene is TRBJ2-2, the V gene TRBV5-1; D is perhaps TRBD1 (5 bases). Germline lookup yields CDR1 SGHRS and CDR2 YFSETQ. CDR3 length: 13 amino acids. The ends were cut back, 4 bases at V and 5 bases at J, with 9 bases in the middle. Variable domain in full (rest from reference TRBV5-1 and TRBJ2-2): KAGVTQTPRYLIKTRGQQVTLSCSPISGHRSVSWYQQTPGQGLQFLFEYFSETQRNKGNFPGRFSGRQFSNSRSEMNVSTLELGDSALYLCASSVQGTGELFFGEGSRLTVL.

The chain joins TRBV29-1 to TRBJ1-1; weak D call: TRBD1 (5 bases). The CDR3 has 13 residues. V shed 6 bases and J shed 3 bases, with 14 bases lying between them. Germline V CDR1 and CDR2: SQVTM, ANQGSEA. CDR3 region: CSVKTGAYTEAFF. CDR3 sequence (DNA): TGCAGCGTCAAAACCGGGGCCTACACTGAAGCTTTCTTT.

The chain carries TRBV5-1 and TRBJ2-2; D might be TRBD2 (6 bases). Per germline, CDR1 SGHRS and CDR2 YFSETQ. Trimming removed 0 bases from V and 2 bases from J, with 8 bases in between. The CDR3 is made up of 15 amino acids. Here the CDR3 reads CASSLGLVNTGELFF. The CDR3 DNA follows: TGCGCCAGCAGCTTGGGACTAGTAAACACCGGGGAGCTGTTTTTT.

The gene calls are TRBV19 and TRBJ2-2; D is undetermined. The CDR3 is 15 amino acids. Germline V gene sequence: CDR1 LNHDA, CDR2 SQIVND (reference sequence). Between the trimmed V and J ends, which lost 2 bases and 0 bases, there was a span of 7 bases. The CDR3 loop is CASSIRPTNTGELFF. DNA of the CDR3: TGTGCCAGTAGTATACGCCCAACGAACACCGGGGAGCTGTTTTTT.

This clone has a single count. The rearrangement uses TRBV5-8 and TRBJ1-2; D ambiguous. Trimming removed 0 bases at V and 6 bases at J, with 18 bases between. The length of the CDR3 is 16 residues. Germline CDR1 is SGHTS and CDR2 is YDEGEE. The chain's CDR3 is CASSLANGVTLNGYTF. CDR3 sequence (DNA): TGTGCCAGCAGCTTGGCCAACGGGGTAACTCTTAATGGCTACACCTTC.

This sequence joins TRBV5-1 and TRBJ1-1; 9 positions agree with TRBD1. V lost 0 bases and J lost 10; bases outside the gene matches: 10. CDR1 SGHRS and CDR2 YFSETQ come from the germline V gene. The CDR3 loop spans 15 amino acids. The DNA for the CDR3 is TGCGCCAGCAGCTTGGGGAACAGGGGGCAGGGGTTAGCTTTCTTT. Its translation: CASSLGNRGQGLAFF.